This entry features one T cell receptor (beta chain) sequence. The antigen is not known. Germline CDR1 and CDR2: DFQATT and SNEGSKA (reference sequence). Trimming left V 6 bases short and J 3 bases short, with 15 bases between. This CDR3 region has 14 residues. The sample belongs to a study of CD8+CD57+ T cells in acquired aplastic anemia. As for the study in general: Healthy donor CD4+ samples were sequenced to a depth that averaged roughly 10 million reads. Notes on the study in general: Patient and control CD8+ Simpson's diversity was not significantly different. Comparison of patients with controls identified 25 to 30 shared CD8+ CDR3 sequences.

Researchers used genomic DNA as the template to profile TCR beta VDJ and CDR3. TCRdb ran MiXCR on the reads and lists one entry per CDR3 protein. The data show 35,000 to 45,000 distinct CDR3 sequences, 68% seen once. The clonotype was recovered from a human donor in good health, serving as a control. The source material was sorted CD4+, CD8+, or CD8+CD57+ T cells (not recorded which) from PBMCs. The chain has TRBV20-1 and TRBJ1-5; D is uncertain. The CDR3 sequence: CSARRPGDNQPQHF. The CDR3, as DNA: TGCAGTGCCCGGAGGCCCGGAGACAATCAGCCCCAGCATTTT.